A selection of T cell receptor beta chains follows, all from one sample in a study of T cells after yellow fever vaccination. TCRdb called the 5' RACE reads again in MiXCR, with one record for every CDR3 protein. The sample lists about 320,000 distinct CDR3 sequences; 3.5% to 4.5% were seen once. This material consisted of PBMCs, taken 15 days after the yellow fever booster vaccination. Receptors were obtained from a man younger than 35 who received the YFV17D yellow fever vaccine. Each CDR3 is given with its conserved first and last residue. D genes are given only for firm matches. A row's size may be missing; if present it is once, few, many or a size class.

cdr3_aa: CASSKQGADTEAFF
cdr3_nt: TGTGCCAGCAGCAAACAGGGGGCCGACACTGAAGCTTTCTTT
v_call: TRBV7-2
clone_size: -
d_call: TRBD1
cdr3_length: 14
j_call: TRBJ1-1

cdr3_aa: CASSRQSPYNEQFF
cdr3_nt: TGTGCCAGCAGTCGTCAAAGCCCCTACAATGAGCAGTTCTTC
v_call: TRBV12-3/TRBV12-4
clone_size: few
d_call: -
cdr3_length: 14
j_call: TRBJ2-1

cdr3_aa: CASSDQVVYGYTF
cdr3_nt: TGTGCCAGCAGCGATCAGGTGGTCTATGGCTACACCTTC
v_call: TRBV12-3/TRBV12-4
clone_size: many
d_call: -
cdr3_length: 13
j_call: TRBJ1-2

cdr3_aa: CASQKRTGEETQYF
cdr3_nt: TGTGCCAGCCAGAAGAGGACAGGGGAAGAGACCCAGTACTTC
v_call: TRBV12-3/TRBV12-4
clone_size: -
d_call: TRBD1
cdr3_length: 14
j_call: TRBJ2-5

cdr3_aa: CASSRYRSYNEQFF
cdr3_nt: TGTGCCAGCAGTCGGTACCGGTCCTACAATGAGCAGTTCTTC
v_call: TRBV27
clone_size: -
d_call: -
cdr3_length: 14
j_call: TRBJ2-1

cdr3_aa: CASSPWDGNGYTF
cdr3_nt: TGTGCCAGCAGTCCCTGGGACGGGAATGGCTACACCTTC
v_call: TRBV12-3/TRBV12-4
clone_size: -
d_call: -
cdr3_length: 13
j_call: TRBJ1-2

cdr3_aa: CASSSLTDPDYVFF
cdr3_nt: TGTGCCAGCAGTTCACTGACAGATCCCGATTATGTCTTCTTC
v_call: TRBV2
clone_size: many
d_call: -
cdr3_length: 14
j_call: TRBJ2-1

cdr3_aa: CSARTGGDGYTF
cdr3_nt: TGCAGTGCCCGGACAGGGGGCGATGGCTACACCTTC
v_call: TRBV20-1
clone_size: many
d_call: TRBD1
cdr3_length: 12
j_call: TRBJ1-2

cdr3_aa: CASSQVLAGGHNEQFF
cdr3_nt: TGCGCCAGCAGCCAAGTGCTGGCGGGGGGACACAATGAGCAGTTCTTC
v_call: TRBV4-1
clone_size: few
d_call: TRBD2
cdr3_length: 16
j_call: TRBJ2-1

cdr3_aa: CASSLDTGGRDQPQHF
cdr3_nt: TGTGCCAGCAGCTTAGATACAGGGGGCCGAGATCAGCCCCAGCATTTT
v_call: TRBV5-8
clone_size: many
d_call: TRBD1
cdr3_length: 16
j_call: TRBJ1-5

cdr3_aa: CASSLVGGESTGELFF
cdr3_nt: TGTGCCAGCAGCTTAGTTGGGGGAGAGAGCACCGGGGAGCTGTTTTTT
v_call: TRBV13
clone_size: -
d_call: -
cdr3_length: 16
j_call: TRBJ2-2

cdr3_aa: CAISESNRGETQYF
cdr3_nt: TGTGCCATCAGTGAGTCGAATCGGGGTGAGACCCAGTACTTC
v_call: TRBV10-3
clone_size: many
d_call: -
cdr3_length: 14
j_call: TRBJ2-5

cdr3_aa: CASSSGGTGFYEQYF
cdr3_nt: TGCGCCAGCAGCTCGGGGGGGACAGGGTTCTACGAGCAGTACTTC
v_call: TRBV5-1
clone_size: few
d_call: -
cdr3_length: 15
j_call: TRBJ2-7

cdr3_aa: CSAHYGYTF
cdr3_nt: TGCAGTGCTCACTATGGCTACACCTTC
v_call: TRBV20-1
clone_size: many
d_call: -
cdr3_length: 9
j_call: TRBJ1-2

cdr3_aa: CASSLTSTDQATIYF
cdr3_nt: TGCGCCAGCAGCTTGACCTCGACAGACCAGGCGACCATATATTTT
v_call: TRBV5-1
clone_size: few
d_call: -
cdr3_length: 15
j_call: TRBJ1-3

cdr3_aa: CASSSGPNEQFF
cdr3_nt: TGTGCCAGCAGTTCCGGTCCGAATGAGCAGTTCTTC
v_call: TRBV5-4
clone_size: -
d_call: -
cdr3_length: 12
j_call: TRBJ2-1

cdr3_aa: CSVEGSGGYEETQYF
cdr3_nt: TGCAGCGTTGAGGGTAGCGGGGGATACGAAGAGACCCAGTACTTC
v_call: TRBV29-1
clone_size: many
d_call: TRBD2
cdr3_length: 15
j_call: TRBJ2-5

cdr3_aa: CASSPWDWQLETQYF
cdr3_nt: TGTGCCAGCTCACCGTGGGACTGGCAACTGGAGACCCAGTACTTC
v_call: TRBV18
clone_size: few
d_call: -
cdr3_length: 15
j_call: TRBJ2-5

cdr3_aa: CASSLAGPGGGNQPQHF
cdr3_nt: TGTGCCAGCAGCTTAGCGGGTCCAGGGGGGGGCAATCAGCCCCAGCATTTT
v_call: TRBV7-2
clone_size: -
d_call: TRBD1
cdr3_length: 17
j_call: TRBJ1-5

cdr3_aa: CATSRDPGLAISDTQYF
cdr3_nt: TGTGCCACCAGCAGAGATCCGGGACTAGCGATCTCAGATACGCAGTATTTT
v_call: TRBV15
clone_size: -
d_call: TRBD2
cdr3_length: 17
j_call: TRBJ2-3

cdr3_aa: CASSLGSGTYNEQFF
cdr3_nt: TGTGCCAGCAGCTTGGGAAGCGGTACCTACAATGAGCAGTTCTTC
v_call: TRBV7-2
clone_size: many
d_call: -
cdr3_length: 15
j_call: TRBJ2-1

cdr3_aa: CSVEGTGTSSTDTQYF
cdr3_nt: TGCAGCGTTGAAGGGACAGGTACCTCTAGCACAGATACGCAGTATTTT
v_call: TRBV29-1
clone_size: many
d_call: TRBD1
cdr3_length: 16
j_call: TRBJ2-3

cdr3_aa: CASTKAIDTDTQYF
cdr3_nt: TGTGCCAGTACCAAGGCCATCGACACAGATACGCAGTATTTT
v_call: TRBV19
clone_size: few
d_call: -
cdr3_length: 14
j_call: TRBJ2-3

cdr3_aa: CASSFRDRTYNEQFF
cdr3_nt: TGCGCCAGCAGCTTCCGGGACAGAACCTACAATGAGCAGTTCTTC
v_call: TRBV5-1
clone_size: -
d_call: TRBD1
cdr3_length: 15
j_call: TRBJ2-1

cdr3_aa: CASSYLRRHGGYTF
cdr3_nt: TGTGCCAGCAGTTACTTACGGAGGCACGGGGGCTACACCTTC
v_call: TRBV6-2/TRBV6-3
clone_size: -
d_call: -
cdr3_length: 14
j_call: TRBJ1-2

cdr3_aa: CSARALAAAGDTQYF
cdr3_nt: TGCAGTGCTAGAGCACTAGCGGCTGCCGGAGATACGCAGTATTTT
v_call: TRBV20-1
clone_size: -
d_call: TRBD2
cdr3_length: 15
j_call: TRBJ2-3

cdr3_aa: CASSIRAGSQETQYF
cdr3_nt: TGCGCCAGCAGCATCCGAGCGGGGTCCCAAGAGACCCAGTACTTC
v_call: TRBV5-1
clone_size: few
d_call: TRBD2
cdr3_length: 15
j_call: TRBJ2-5

cdr3_aa: CASTQGALETQYF
cdr3_nt: TGTGCCAGTACCCAGGGGGCGCTTGAGACCCAGTACTTC
v_call: TRBV6-6
clone_size: -
d_call: TRBD1
cdr3_length: 13
j_call: TRBJ2-5

cdr3_aa: CASSSGTVGNYGYTF
cdr3_nt: TGCGCCAGCAGCTCGGGGACAGTGGGTAACTATGGCTACACCTTC
v_call: TRBV5-1
clone_size: many
d_call: TRBD1
cdr3_length: 15
j_call: TRBJ1-2

cdr3_aa: CSASVASGGQLTSTDTQYF
cdr3_nt: TGCAGTGCTAGCGTGGCTAGCGGGGGGCAACTGACTAGCACAGATACGCAGTATTTT
v_call: TRBV20-1
clone_size: many
d_call: TRBD2
cdr3_length: 19
j_call: TRBJ2-3

cdr3_aa: CASSIYSVGELFF
cdr3_nt: TGTGCCAGCAGCATATATAGTGTCGGGGAGCTGTTTTTT
v_call: TRBV7-2
clone_size: few
d_call: -
cdr3_length: 13
j_call: TRBJ2-2

cdr3_aa: CASSAGLLGPYGYTF
cdr3_nt: TGTGCCAGCAGCGCGGGACTCTTAGGGCCCTATGGCTACACCTTC
v_call: TRBV12-3/TRBV12-4
clone_size: many
d_call: -
cdr3_length: 15
j_call: TRBJ1-2

cdr3_aa: CASSAAGGQETQYF
cdr3_nt: TGCGCCAGCAGCGCGGCGGGGGGGCAAGAGACCCAGTACTTC
v_call: TRBV5-1
clone_size: many
d_call: TRBD2
cdr3_length: 14
j_call: TRBJ2-5

cdr3_aa: CASSPGLAGGVTDTQYF
cdr3_nt: TGCGCCAGCAGCCCCGGACTAGCGGGGGGGGTCACAGATACGCAGTATTTT
v_call: TRBV4-3
clone_size: many
d_call: TRBD2
cdr3_length: 17
j_call: TRBJ2-3

cdr3_aa: CASSSRTGAWETQYF
cdr3_nt: TGTGCCAGCAGCTCTCGGACAGGGGCCTGGGAGACCCAGTACTTC
v_call: TRBV7-2
clone_size: -
d_call: TRBD1
cdr3_length: 15
j_call: TRBJ2-5

cdr3_aa: CSVDTLSREAFF
cdr3_nt: TGCAGCGTTGACACCCTCTCTCGGGAGGCTTTCTTT
v_call: TRBV29-1
clone_size: many
d_call: -
cdr3_length: 12
j_call: TRBJ1-1

cdr3_aa: CASSYGTSSHEQFF
cdr3_nt: TGTGCCAGCAGCTACGGGACTAGCTCCCATGAGCAGTTCTTC
v_call: TRBV7-2
clone_size: few
d_call: TRBD2
cdr3_length: 14
j_call: TRBJ2-1

cdr3_aa: CASKGPENIQYF
cdr3_nt: TGTGCCAGCAAAGGGCCCGAAAACATTCAGTACTTC
v_call: TRBV11-3
clone_size: few
d_call: -
cdr3_length: 12
j_call: TRBJ2-4

cdr3_aa: CASSSLGGYEQYF
cdr3_nt: TGTGCCAGCAGTTCTTTAGGGGGCTACGAGCAGTACTTC
v_call: TRBV6-2/TRBV6-3
clone_size: many
d_call: -
cdr3_length: 13
j_call: TRBJ2-7

cdr3_aa: CASSFPSGDTQYF
cdr3_nt: TGTGCCAGCAGTTTTCCTAGCGGGGATACGCAGTATTTT
v_call: TRBV12-3/TRBV12-4
clone_size: many
d_call: TRBD2
cdr3_length: 13
j_call: TRBJ2-3

cdr3_aa: CASSYSQGGNTEAFF
cdr3_nt: TGTGCCAGCAGTTACTCGCAGGGGGGGAACACTGAAGCTTTCTTT
v_call: TRBV6-5
clone_size: few
d_call: TRBD1
cdr3_length: 15
j_call: TRBJ1-1

cdr3_aa: CASSSWGAGGEETQYF
cdr3_nt: TGTGCCAGCAGCTCCTGGGGGGCGGGGGGCGAAGAGACCCAGTACTTC
v_call: TRBV5-6
clone_size: -
d_call: TRBD2
cdr3_length: 16
j_call: TRBJ2-5

cdr3_aa: CASRFQGGGTEAFF
cdr3_nt: TGCGCCAGCAGGTTCCAGGGAGGGGGAACTGAAGCTTTCTTT
v_call: TRBV5-1
clone_size: -
d_call: -
cdr3_length: 14
j_call: TRBJ1-1

cdr3_aa: CASSLGPLEAFF
cdr3_nt: TGTGCCAGCAGCTTGGGGCCACTTGAAGCTTTCTTT
v_call: TRBV5-6
clone_size: many
d_call: -
cdr3_length: 12
j_call: TRBJ1-1

cdr3_aa: CASTGDRVAFEQYF
cdr3_nt: TGTGCCAGCACCGGTGACAGGGTCGCTTTCGAGCAGTACTTC
v_call: TRBV11-2
clone_size: many
d_call: TRBD1
cdr3_length: 14
j_call: TRBJ2-7

cdr3_aa: CASSFGLQHGYTF
cdr3_nt: TGTGCCAGCAGCTTCGGTCTACAACATGGCTACACCTTC
v_call: TRBV7-9
clone_size: many
d_call: -
cdr3_length: 13
j_call: TRBJ1-2

cdr3_aa: CASSSNRLAGDNEQFF
cdr3_nt: TGTGCCAGCAGTTCTAACAGACTAGCGGGGGACAATGAGCAGTTCTTC
v_call: TRBV12-3/TRBV12-4
clone_size: -
d_call: TRBD2
cdr3_length: 16
j_call: TRBJ2-1

cdr3_aa: CSVTKPGTGVWASEAFF
cdr3_nt: TGCAGTGTTACTAAACCCGGGACAGGGGTTTGGGCGAGTGAAGCTTTCTTT
v_call: TRBV20-1
clone_size: many
d_call: TRBD1
cdr3_length: 17
j_call: TRBJ1-1

cdr3_aa: CASSRDIQETQYF
cdr3_nt: TGTGCCAGCTCACGGGACATCCAAGAGACCCAGTACTTC
v_call: TRBV18
clone_size: many
d_call: -
cdr3_length: 13
j_call: TRBJ2-5

cdr3_aa: CASSSQGGGNTIYF
cdr3_nt: TGCGCCAGCAGCTCACAGGGAGGTGGAAACACCATATATTTT
v_call: TRBV5-1
clone_size: few
d_call: -
cdr3_length: 14
j_call: TRBJ1-3

cdr3_aa: CASSQERSEQFF
cdr3_nt: TGCGCCAGCAGCCAAGAAAGGAGTGAGCAGTTCTTC
v_call: TRBV4-3
clone_size: many
d_call: -
cdr3_length: 12
j_call: TRBJ2-1

cdr3_aa: CASRKTRRGLSGANVLTF
cdr3_nt: TGTGCCAGCAGGAAAACCCGTCGGGGGCTCTCTGGGGCCAACGTCCTGACTTTC
v_call: TRBV6-5
clone_size: many
d_call: -
cdr3_length: 18
j_call: TRBJ2-6

cdr3_aa: CASSATRQDTEAFF
cdr3_nt: TGTGCCAGCTCAGCTACTCGACAGGACACTGAAGCTTTCTTT
v_call: TRBV18
clone_size: few
d_call: -
cdr3_length: 14
j_call: TRBJ1-1

cdr3_aa: CASRAVASTDTQYF
cdr3_nt: TGTGCCAGCAGAGCCGTGGCTAGCACAGATACGCAGTATTTT
v_call: TRBV6-1
clone_size: -
d_call: -
cdr3_length: 14
j_call: TRBJ2-3

cdr3_aa: CSAGTSGGANSYNEQFF
cdr3_nt: TGCAGTGCTGGGACTAGCGGGGGGGCAAACTCCTACAATGAGCAGTTCTTC
v_call: TRBV20-1
clone_size: many
d_call: TRBD2
cdr3_length: 17
j_call: TRBJ2-1